This T cell receptor (beta chain) was documented in a study of T cell responses to AZD1222 COVID-19 vaccine. Study-wide context: Analyses pooled second doses at about 4 or about 12 weeks.

The CDR3 covers 18 residues. V dropped 1 base and J dropped 0 bases, with 15 bases sitting between them. Germline-derived CDR1 and CDR2 are LGHNA and YSLEER. This clone was counted a single time. Antigen specificity is unknown. Using immunoSEQ multiplex PCR, the repertoire was profiled, and TCRdb retains in-frame clones only, with some absent. In the table there are 94,000 or so clones, 89% of which are singletons. Study outcomes and limitations: The span of vaccine-associated CD4 TCRs extended across spike, with dominance at 160-218 and 743-854. The sample set comprised mostly white British donors with more females, and clonal diversity was possibly underestimated. Increased Spike-specific TCR breadth and depth were observed after two AZD1222 doses.

The J gene is TRBJ2-2, the V gene TRBV4-3, with a tentative D call TRBD1 (6 bases). The receptor was isolated from an adult in good health. The material was peripheral blood, obtained on day 0 of AZD1222 vaccination. The CDR3 nucleotides read TGCGCCAGCAGCCAAGCCCCCCCAGGGGCGGCGAACACCGGGGAGCTGTTTTTT. It yields the protein CASSQAPPGAANTGELFF.